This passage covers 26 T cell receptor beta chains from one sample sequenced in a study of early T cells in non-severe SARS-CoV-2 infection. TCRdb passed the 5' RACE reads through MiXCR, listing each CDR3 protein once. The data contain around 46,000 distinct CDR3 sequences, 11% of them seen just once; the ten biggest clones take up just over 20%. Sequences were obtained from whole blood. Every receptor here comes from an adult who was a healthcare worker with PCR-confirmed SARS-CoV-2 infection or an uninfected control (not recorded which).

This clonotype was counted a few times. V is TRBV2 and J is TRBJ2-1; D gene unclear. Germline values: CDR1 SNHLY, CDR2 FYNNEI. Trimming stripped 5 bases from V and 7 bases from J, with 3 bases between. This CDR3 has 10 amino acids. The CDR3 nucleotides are TGTGCCAGCAGTAGGAATGAGCAGTTCTTC. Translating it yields CASSRNEQFF.

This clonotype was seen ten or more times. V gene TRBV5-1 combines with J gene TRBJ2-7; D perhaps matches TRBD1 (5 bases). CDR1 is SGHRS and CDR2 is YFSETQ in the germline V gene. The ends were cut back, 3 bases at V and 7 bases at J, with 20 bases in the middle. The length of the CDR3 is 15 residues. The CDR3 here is CASSSDSPYFGEQYF. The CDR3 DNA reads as TGCGCCAGCAGCTCCGACAGCCCTTACTTTGGGGAGCAGTACTTC.

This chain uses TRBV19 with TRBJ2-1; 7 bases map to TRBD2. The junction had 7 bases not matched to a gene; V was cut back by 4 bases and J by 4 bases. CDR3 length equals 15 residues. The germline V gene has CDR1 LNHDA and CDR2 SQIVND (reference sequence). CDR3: CASSSPPAGYNEQFF. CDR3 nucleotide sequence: TGTGCCAGTAGTAGCCCCCCAGCGGGGTACAATGAGCAGTTCTTC.

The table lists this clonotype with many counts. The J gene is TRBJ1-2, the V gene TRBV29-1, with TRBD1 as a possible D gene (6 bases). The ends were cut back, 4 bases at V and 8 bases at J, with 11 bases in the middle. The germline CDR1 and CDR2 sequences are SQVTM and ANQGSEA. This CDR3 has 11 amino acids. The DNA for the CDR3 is TGCAGCGTTGGAAGGGGGGGAGGCTACACCTTC. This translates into CSVGRGGGYTF. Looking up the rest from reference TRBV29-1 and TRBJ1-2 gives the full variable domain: SAVISQKPSRDICQRGTSLTIQCQVDSQVTMMFWYRQQPGQSLTLIATANQGSEATYESGFVIDKFPISRPNLTFSTLTVSNMSPEDSSIYLCSVGRGGGYTFGSGTRLTVV.

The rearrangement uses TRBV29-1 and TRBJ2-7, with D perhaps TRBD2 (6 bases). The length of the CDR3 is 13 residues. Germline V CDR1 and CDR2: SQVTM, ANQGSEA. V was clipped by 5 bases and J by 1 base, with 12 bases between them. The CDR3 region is CSVMASASYEQYF. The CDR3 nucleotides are TGCAGCGTTATGGCTAGCGCTTCCTACGAGCAGTACTTC.

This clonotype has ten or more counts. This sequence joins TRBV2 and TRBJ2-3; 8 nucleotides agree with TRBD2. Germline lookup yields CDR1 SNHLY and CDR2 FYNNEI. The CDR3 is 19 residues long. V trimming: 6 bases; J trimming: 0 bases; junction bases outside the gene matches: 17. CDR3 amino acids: CASRRLGSGTPISTDTQYF. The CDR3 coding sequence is TGTGCCAGCAGACGATTGGGTAGCGGGACTCCAATTAGCACAGATACGCAGTATTTT.

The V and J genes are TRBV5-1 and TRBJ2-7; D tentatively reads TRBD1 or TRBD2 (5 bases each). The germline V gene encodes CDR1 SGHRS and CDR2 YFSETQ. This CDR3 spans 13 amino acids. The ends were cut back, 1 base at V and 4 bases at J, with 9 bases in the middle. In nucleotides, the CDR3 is TGCGCCAGCAGCTTGTGGGACCGGTACGAGCAGTACTTC. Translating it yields CASSLWDRYEQYF.

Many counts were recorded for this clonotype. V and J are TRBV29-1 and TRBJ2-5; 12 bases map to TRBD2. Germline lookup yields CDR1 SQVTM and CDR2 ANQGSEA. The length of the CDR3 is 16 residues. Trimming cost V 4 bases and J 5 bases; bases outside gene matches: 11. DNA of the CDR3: TGCAGCGTTGTTGGGCTAGCGGGAGGGTCCGGCGAGACCCAGTACTTC. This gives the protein CSVVGLAGGSGETQYF.

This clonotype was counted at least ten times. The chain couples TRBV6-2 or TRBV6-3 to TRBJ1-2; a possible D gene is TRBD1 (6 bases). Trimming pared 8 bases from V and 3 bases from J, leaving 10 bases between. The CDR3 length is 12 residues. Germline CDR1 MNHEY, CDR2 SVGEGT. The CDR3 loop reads CASGRTDYGYTF. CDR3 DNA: TGTGCCAGCGGGAGGACAGACTATGGCTACACCTTC.

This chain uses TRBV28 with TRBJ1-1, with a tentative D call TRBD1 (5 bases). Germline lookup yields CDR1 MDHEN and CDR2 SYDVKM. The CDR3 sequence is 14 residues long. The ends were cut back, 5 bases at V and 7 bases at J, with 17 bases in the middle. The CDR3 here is CASSRPAGVLEAFF. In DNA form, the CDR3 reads TGTGCCAGCAGTCGCCCAGCGGGGGTACTTGAAGCTTTCTTT. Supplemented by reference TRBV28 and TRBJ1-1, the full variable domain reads DVKVTQSSRYLVKRTGEKVFLECVQDMDHENMFWYRQDPGLGLRLIYFSYDVKMKEKGDIPEGYSVSREKKERFSLILESASTNQTSMYLCASSRPAGVLEAFFGQGTRLTVV.

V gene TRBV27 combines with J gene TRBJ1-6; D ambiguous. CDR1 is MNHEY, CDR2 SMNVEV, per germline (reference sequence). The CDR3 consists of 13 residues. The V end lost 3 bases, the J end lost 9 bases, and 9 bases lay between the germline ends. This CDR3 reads CASSFGVGSPLHF. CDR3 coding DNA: TGTGCCAGCAGTTTTGGAGTAGGTTCACCCCTCCACTTT.

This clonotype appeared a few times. The DNA for the CDR3 is TGTGCCAGCAGCCAGCGCCACACAGATACGCAGTATTTT. It specifies CASSQRHTDTQYF. The rearrangement uses TRBV7-2 and TRBJ2-3; D is uncertain. The CDR3 length is 13 residues. From germline, CDR1 is SGHTA and CDR2 FQGNSA. Trimming cost V 5 bases and J 2 bases, with 8 bases left between them.

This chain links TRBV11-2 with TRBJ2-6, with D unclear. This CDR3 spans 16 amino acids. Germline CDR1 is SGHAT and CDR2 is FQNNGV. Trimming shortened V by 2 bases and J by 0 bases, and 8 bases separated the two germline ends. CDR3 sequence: CASSLLASSGANVLTF. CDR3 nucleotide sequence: TGTGCCAGCAGCTTATTGGCAAGCTCTGGGGCCAACGTCCTGACTTTC.

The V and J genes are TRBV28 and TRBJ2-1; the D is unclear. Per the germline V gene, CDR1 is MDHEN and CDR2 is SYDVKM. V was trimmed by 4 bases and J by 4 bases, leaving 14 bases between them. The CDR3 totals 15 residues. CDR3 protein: CASSSDSWLYNEQFF. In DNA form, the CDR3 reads TGTGCCAGCAGTTCCGATAGCTGGCTGTACAATGAGCAGTTCTTC.

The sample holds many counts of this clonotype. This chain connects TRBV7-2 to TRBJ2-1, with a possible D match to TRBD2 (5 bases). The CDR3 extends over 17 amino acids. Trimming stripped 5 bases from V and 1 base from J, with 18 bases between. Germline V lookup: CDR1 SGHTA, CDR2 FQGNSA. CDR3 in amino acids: CASSRTSTGRSYNEQFF. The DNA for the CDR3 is TGTGCCAGCAGCAGGACCAGCACGGGAAGGTCCTACAATGAGCAGTTCTTC.

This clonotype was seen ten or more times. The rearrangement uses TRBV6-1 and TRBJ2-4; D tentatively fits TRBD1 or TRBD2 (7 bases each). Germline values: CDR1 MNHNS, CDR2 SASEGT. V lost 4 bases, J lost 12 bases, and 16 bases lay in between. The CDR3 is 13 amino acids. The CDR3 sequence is CASSVGQGGSQYF. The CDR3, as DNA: TGTGCCAGCAGTGTCGGCCAGGGGGGGAGTCAGTACTTC.

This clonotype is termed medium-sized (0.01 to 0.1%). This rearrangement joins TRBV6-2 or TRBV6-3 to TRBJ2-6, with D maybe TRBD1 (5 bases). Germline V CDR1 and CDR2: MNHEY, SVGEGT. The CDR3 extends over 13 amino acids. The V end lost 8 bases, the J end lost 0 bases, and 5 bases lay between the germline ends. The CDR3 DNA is TGTGCCAGCCAGGGCTCTGGGGCCAACGTCCTGACTTTC. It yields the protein CASQGSGANVLTF.

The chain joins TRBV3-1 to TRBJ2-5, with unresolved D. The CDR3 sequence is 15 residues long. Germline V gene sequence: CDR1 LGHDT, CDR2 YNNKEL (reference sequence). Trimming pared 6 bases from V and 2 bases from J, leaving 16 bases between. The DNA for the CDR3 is TGTGCCAGCAGTCCTGACACAAAACGACAAGAGACCCAGTACTTC. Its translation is CASSPDTKRQETQYF.

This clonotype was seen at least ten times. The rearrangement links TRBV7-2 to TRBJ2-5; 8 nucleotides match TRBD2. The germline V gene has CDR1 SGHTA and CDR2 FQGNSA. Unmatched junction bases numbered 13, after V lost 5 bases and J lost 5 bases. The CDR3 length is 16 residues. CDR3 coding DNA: TGTGCCAGCAGCCTTAAAAGCGGGAGTCTTGGGGAGACCCAGTACTTC. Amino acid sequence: CASSLKSGSLGETQYF. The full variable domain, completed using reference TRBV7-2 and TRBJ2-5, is GAGVSQSPSNKVTEKGKDVELRCDPISGHTALYWYRQSLGQGLEFLIYFQGNSAPDKSGLPSDRFSAERTGGSVSTLTIQRTQQEDSAVYLCASSLKSGSLGETQYFGPGTRLLVL.

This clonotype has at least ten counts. CDR3 loop: CASSHPGLAGGPAYNEQFF. The CDR3, as DNA: TGCGCCAGCAGCCATCCGGGACTAGCGGGAGGGCCGGCCTACAATGAGCAGTTCTTC. The V and J genes are TRBV4-1 and TRBJ2-1; 16 bases map to TRBD2. V lost 3 bases, J lost 2 bases, and 7 bases stayed unmatched. The germline V gene encodes CDR1 MGHRA and CDR2 YSYEKL. This CDR3 is 19 amino acids long.

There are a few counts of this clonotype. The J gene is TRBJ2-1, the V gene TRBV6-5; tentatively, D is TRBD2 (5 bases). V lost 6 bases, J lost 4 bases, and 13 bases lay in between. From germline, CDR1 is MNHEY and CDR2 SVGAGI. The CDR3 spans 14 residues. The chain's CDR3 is CASRFSGRYNEQFF. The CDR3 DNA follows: TGTGCCAGCAGGTTCAGCGGCCGATACAATGAGCAGTTCTTC.

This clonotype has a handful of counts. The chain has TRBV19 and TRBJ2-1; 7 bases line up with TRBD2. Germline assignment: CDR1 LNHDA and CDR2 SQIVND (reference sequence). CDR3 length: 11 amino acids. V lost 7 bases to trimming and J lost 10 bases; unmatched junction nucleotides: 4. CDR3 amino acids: CASKGRGEQFF. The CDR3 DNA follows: TGTGCCAGTAAAGGGAGGGGCGAGCAGTTCTTC.

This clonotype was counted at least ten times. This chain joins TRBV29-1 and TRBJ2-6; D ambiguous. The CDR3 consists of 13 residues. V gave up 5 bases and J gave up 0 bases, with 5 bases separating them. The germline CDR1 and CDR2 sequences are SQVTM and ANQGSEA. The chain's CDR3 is CSVQVSGANVLTF. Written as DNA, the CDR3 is TGCAGCGTTCAAGTCTCTGGGGCCAACGTCCTGACTTTC. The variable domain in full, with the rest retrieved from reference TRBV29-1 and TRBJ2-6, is SAVISQKPSRDICQRGTSLTIQCQVDSQVTMMFWYRQQPGQSLTLIATANQGSEATYESGFVIDKFPISRPNLTFSTLTVSNMSPEDSSIYLCSVQVSGANVLTFGAGSRLTVL.

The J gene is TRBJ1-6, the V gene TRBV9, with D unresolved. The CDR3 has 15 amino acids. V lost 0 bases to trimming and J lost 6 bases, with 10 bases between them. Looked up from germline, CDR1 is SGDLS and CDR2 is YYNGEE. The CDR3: CASSVALVPNSPLHF. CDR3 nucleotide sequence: TGTGCCAGCAGCGTAGCACTAGTACCTAATTCACCCCTCCACTTT.

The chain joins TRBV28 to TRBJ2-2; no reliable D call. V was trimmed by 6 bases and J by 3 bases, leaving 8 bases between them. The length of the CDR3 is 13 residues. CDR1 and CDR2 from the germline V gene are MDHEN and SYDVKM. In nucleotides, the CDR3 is TGTGCCAGCAGCGGACGGCACACCGGGGAGCTGTTTTTT. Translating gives CASSGRHTGELFF.

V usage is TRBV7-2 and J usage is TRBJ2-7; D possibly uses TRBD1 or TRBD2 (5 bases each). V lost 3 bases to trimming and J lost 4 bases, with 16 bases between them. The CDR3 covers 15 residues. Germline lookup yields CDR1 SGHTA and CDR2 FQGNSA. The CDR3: CASSLVAGRDYEQYF. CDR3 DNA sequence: TGTGCCAGCAGCTTGGTTGCGGGCAGGGATTACGAGCAGTACTTC.